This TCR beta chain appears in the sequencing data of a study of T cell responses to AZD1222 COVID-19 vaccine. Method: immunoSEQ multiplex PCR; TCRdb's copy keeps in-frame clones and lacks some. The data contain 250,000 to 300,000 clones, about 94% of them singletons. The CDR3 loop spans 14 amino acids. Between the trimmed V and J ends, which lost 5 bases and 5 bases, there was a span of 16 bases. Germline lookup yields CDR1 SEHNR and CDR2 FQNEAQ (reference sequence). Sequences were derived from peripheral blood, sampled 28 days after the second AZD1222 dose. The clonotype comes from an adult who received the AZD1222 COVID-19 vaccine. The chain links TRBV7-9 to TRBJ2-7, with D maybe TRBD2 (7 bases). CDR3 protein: CASSHSGGRDEQYF. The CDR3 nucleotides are TGTGCCAGCAGCCATTCCGGGGGGCGGGACGAGCAGTACTTC.